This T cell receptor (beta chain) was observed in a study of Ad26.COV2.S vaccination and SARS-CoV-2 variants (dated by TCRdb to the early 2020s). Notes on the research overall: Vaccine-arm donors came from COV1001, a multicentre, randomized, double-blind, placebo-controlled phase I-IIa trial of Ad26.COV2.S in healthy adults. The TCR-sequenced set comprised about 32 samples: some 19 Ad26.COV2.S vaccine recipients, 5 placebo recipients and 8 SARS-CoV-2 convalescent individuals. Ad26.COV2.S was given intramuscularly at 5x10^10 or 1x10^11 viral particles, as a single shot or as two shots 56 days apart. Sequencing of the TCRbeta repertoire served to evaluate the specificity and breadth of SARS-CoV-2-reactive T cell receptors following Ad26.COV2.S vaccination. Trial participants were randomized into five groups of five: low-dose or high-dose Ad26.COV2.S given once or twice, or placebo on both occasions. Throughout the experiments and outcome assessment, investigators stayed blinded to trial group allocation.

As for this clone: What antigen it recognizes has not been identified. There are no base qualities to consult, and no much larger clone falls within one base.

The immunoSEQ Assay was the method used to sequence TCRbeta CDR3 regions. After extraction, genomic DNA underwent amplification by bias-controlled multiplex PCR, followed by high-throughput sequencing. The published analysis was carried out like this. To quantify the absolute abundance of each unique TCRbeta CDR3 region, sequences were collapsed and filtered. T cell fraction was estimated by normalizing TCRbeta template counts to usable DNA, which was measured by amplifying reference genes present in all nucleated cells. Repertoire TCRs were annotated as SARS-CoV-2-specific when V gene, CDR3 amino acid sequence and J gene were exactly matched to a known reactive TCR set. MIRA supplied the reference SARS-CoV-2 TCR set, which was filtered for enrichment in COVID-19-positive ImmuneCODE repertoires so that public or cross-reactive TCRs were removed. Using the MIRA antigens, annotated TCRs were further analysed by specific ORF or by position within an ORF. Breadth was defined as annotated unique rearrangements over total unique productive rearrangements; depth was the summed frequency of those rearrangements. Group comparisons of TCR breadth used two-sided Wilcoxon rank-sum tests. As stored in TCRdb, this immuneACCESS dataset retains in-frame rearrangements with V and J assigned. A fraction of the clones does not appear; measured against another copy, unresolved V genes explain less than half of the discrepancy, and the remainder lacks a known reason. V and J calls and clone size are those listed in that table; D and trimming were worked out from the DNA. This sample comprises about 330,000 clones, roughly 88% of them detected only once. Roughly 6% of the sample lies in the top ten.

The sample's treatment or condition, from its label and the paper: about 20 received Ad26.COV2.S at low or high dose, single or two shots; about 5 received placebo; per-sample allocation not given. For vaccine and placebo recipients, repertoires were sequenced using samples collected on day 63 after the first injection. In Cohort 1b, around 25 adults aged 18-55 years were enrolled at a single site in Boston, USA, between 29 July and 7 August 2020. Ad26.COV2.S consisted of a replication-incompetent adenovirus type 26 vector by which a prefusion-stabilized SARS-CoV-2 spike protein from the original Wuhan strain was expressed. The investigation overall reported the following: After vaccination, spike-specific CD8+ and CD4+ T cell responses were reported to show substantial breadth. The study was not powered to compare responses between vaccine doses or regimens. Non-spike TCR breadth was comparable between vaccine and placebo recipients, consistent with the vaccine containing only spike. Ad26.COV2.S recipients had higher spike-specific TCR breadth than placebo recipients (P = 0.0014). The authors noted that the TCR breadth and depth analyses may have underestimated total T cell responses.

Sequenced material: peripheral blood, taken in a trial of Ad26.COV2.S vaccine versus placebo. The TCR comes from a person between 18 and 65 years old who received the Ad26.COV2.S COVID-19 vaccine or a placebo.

CDR3 sequence: CASTIGPVDLNYGYTF. At the DNA level, the sequence is TGTGCCAGCACAATTGGGCCAGTCGATCTGAACTATGGCTACACCTTC. Recombination linked TRBV7-9 to TRBJ1-2; the D gene cannot be resolved reliably. From the germline V gene (reference sequence), CDR1 is SEHNR and CDR2 is FQNEAQ. A distance of 20 bases separates the germline ends of V and J, which lose 7 bases and 2 bases respectively. Taken from cysteine to phenylalanine, the CDR3 has 16 residues. Only the CDR3 part of the read is kept: 48 bases, read in frame from the first base.